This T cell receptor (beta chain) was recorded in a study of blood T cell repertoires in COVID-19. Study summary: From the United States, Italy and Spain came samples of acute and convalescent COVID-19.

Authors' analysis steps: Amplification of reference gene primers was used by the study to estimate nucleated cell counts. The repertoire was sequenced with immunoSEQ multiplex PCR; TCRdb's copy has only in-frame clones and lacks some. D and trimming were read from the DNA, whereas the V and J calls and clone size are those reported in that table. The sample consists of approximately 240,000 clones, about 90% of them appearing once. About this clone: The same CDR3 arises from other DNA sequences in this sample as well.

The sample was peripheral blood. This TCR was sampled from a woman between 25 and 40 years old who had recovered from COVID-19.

CDR3 loop: CASSGPYEQYF. As DNA, the CDR3 is TGTGCCAGCAGCGGCCCCTACGAGCAGTACTTC. The rearrangement joins TRBV3-1 (or the pseudogene TRBV3-2) to TRBJ2-7, with no clear D. V was trimmed by 5 bases and J by 2 bases, leaving 4 bases between them. Germline loops: CDR1 LGHDT, CDR2 YNNKEL (reference sequence). This CDR3 has 11 amino acids.